These 30 T cell receptor beta chains share one sample of origin, sequenced in a study of CD8+ T cells in alopecia areata (dated by TCRdb to the late 2010s). Libraries were prepared through the immunoSEQ multiplex PCR assay. To provide template for TCR sequencing, every sample had RNA extracted and reverse transcribed into cDNA. TCRdb took this table from immuneACCESS and kept in-frame rearrangements with V and J called. Such tables lack part of the clones; where checked against another copy, unresolved V genes explain under half of the gap, and the rest is unexplained. The sample table contains 95,000 to 120,000 clones; only one count was recorded for 56% of them. The ten top clones hold roughly 3.5% of the sample. The meaning of the sample's time point label: around 24 weeks on oral tofacitinib. The treatment or condition label corresponds to: oral pan-JAK inhibitor, 5-10 mg twice daily. The source material was CD4+ T cells sorted from blood, sampled at week 24, from a patient treated with tofacitinib. Every receptor here comes from a human donor with alopecia areata.

This chain joins TRBV23-1 and TRBJ2-7; D is possibly TRBD2 (6 bases). TRBV23-1 is designated an ORF whose function remains uncertain. V was trimmed by 4 bases and J by 5 bases, leaving 21 bases between them. The CDR3 consists of 16 residues. CDR3 loop: CASSPNRREPFDEQYF. CDR3 sequence (DNA): TGCGCCAGCAGTCCCAACCGGAGGGAGCCTTTCGACGAGCAGTACTTC.

This clone was counted many times. V usage is TRBV14 and J usage is TRBJ1-4, with D possibly TRBD1 on 6 matching bases. Germline lookup yields CDR1 SGHDN and CDR2 FVKESK. V was cut by 6 bases and J by 11 bases, with 13 bases left in between. The CDR3 spans 12 residues. The CDR3 loop reads CASSAAGAKLFF. CDR3 in DNA: TGTGCCAGCAGTGCCGCAGGGGCTAAACTGTTTTTT.

The chain combines TRBV29-1 with TRBJ1-1; 7 nucleotides match TRBD1. In germline, CDR1 is SQVTM, CDR2 ANQGSEA. V trimming: 4 bases; J trimming: 4 bases; junction bases outside the gene matches: 9. The CDR3 runs to 14 residues. This CDR3 is CSVVEGALGTEAFF. DNA for the CDR3: TGCAGCGTTGTCGAGGGGGCTCTTGGCACTGAAGCTTTCTTT.

V usage is TRBV5-1 and J usage is TRBJ2-5, with D possibly matching TRBD1 (6 bases). The germline V and J ends were trimmed by 0 bases and 2 bases, with 11 bases remaining between them. Germline CDR1 and CDR2: SGHRS and YFSETQ. The CDR3 runs 15 residues. The CDR3 nucleotides are TGCGCCAGCAGCTTGGGACAGGCTGGGCAAGAGACCCAGTACTTC. This sequence encodes CASSLGQAGQETQYF. Filled out from reference TRBV5-1 and TRBJ2-5, the complete variable domain reads KAGVTQTPRYLIKTRGQQVTLSCSPISGHRSVSWYQQTPGQGLQFLFEYFSETQRNKGNFPGRFSGRQFSNSRSEMNVSTLELGDSALYLCASSLGQAGQETQYFGPGTRLLVL.

The V and J genes are TRBV30 and TRBJ1-1; D call uncertain. CDR1 is GTSNPN and CDR2 is SVGIG in the germline V gene (reference sequence). The CDR3 extends over 12 amino acids. Trimming took off 7 bases at V and 5 bases at J, with 14 bases between the two ends. DNA of the CDR3: TGTGCCTCAGCCGGGCCGGGGACTGAAGCTTTCTTT. As protein: CASAGPGTEAFF.

This chain connects TRBV29-1 to TRBJ1-1; D is undetermined. The CDR3 totals 13 residues. CDR1 is SQVTM and CDR2 is ANQGSEA in the germline V gene. The V gene lost 5 bases and the J gene lost 0 bases, with 10 bases spanning the gap. In DNA form, the CDR3 reads TGCAGCGTTACCTCGACTGTGAACACTGAAGCTTTCTTT. Amino acids: CSVTSTVNTEAFF.

This chain links TRBV13 with TRBJ1-1; 8 bases align to TRBD1. CDR1 and CDR2 from the germline V gene are PRHDT and FYEKMQ (reference sequence). The CDR3 has 15 amino acids. J was trimmed by 1 base and V by 4 bases; bases with no gene match: 5. The CDR3 region is CASSSLGQGNTEAFF. For the CDR3, the DNA is TGTGCCAGCAGCTCACTAGGACAGGGGAACACTGAAGCTTTCTTT.

The chain has TRBV9 and TRBJ2-1; D is unclear. Per germline, CDR1 SGDLS and CDR2 YYNGEE. The CDR3 contains 14 residues. Trimming left V 0 bases short and J 7 bases short, with 11 bases between. This CDR3 is CASSVGPVGNEQFF. The CDR3 DNA follows: TGTGCCAGCAGCGTAGGGCCGGTCGGGAATGAGCAGTTCTTC.

This clone has more than one count but fewer than ten. The chain uses TRBV7-2 and TRBJ1-5, with 8 bases fitting TRBD1. From germline, CDR1 is SGHTA and CDR2 FQGNSA. V dropped 6 bases and J dropped 7; count of bases not matched to a gene: 14. This CDR3 is 16 amino acids long. The CDR3 here is CASSKGAGGSGQPQHF. In DNA form, the CDR3 reads TGTGCCAGCAGTAAGGGGGCAGGGGGCTCTGGACAGCCCCAGCATTTT.

This chain links TRBV7-9 with TRBJ2-7; D call uncertain. The CDR3 runs to 15 residues. Germline V gene sequence: CDR1 SEHNR, CDR2 FQNEAQ (reference sequence). Deletions cut 5 bases from V and 2 bases from J, with 16 bases between. CDR3 nucleotides: TGTGCCAGCAGCCCCGGGTCAGTCTCTACCTACGAGCAGTACTTC. This sequence encodes CASSPGSVSTYEQYF.

The chain combines TRBV19 with TRBJ1-3; D may be TRBD1 (5 bases). Germline values: CDR1 LNHDA, CDR2 SQIVND (reference sequence). V was shortened by 7 bases and J by 0 bases, with 13 bases between the two germline ends. This CDR3 spans 15 amino acids. The CDR3 DNA reads TGTGCCAGTACGGCAGGGAGGGTCTCTGGAAACACCATATATTTT. Its translation is CASTAGRVSGNTIYF.

This chain joins TRBV29-1 and TRBJ2-7, with no clear D. Deletions cut 3 bases from V and 2 bases from J, with 5 bases between. CDR3 length: 11 residues. Per germline, CDR1 SQVTM and CDR2 ANQGSEA. CDR3 nucleotides: TGCAGCGTTGAGGTTACCTACGAGCAGTACTTC. This translates into CSVEVTYEQYF.

The chain is built from TRBV29-1 and TRBJ2-5, with D hard to call. V gave up 6 bases and J gave up 4 bases, with 6 bases separating them. The CDR3 length is 10 residues. Germline lookup yields CDR1 SQVTM and CDR2 ANQGSEA. CDR3 DNA sequence: TGCAGCGTCAGGACAGAGACCCAGTACTTC. Amino acid sequence: CSVRTETQYF.

V usage is TRBV18 and J usage is TRBJ2-7; D possibly matches TRBD1 or TRBD2 (5 bases each). The length of the CDR3 is 13 residues. Germline values: CDR1 KGHSH, CDR2 LQKENI. The germline V and J ends were trimmed by 2 bases and 6 bases, with 11 bases remaining between them. The CDR3 is CASSPAGRIEQYF. The CDR3 bases are TGTGCCAGCTCACCAGCAGGGAGAATCGAGCAGTACTTC.

Only a few counts were recorded for this clone. The V call is TRBV10-3, the J call TRBJ2-7, with 8 bases aligning to TRBD1. CDR1 and CDR2 (germline): ENHRY, SYGVKD. CDR3 size: 13 residues. V trimming: 8 bases; J trimming: 0 bases; junction bases outside the gene matches: 3. The DNA for the CDR3 is TGTGCCATCCGGACAGGGACCTCCTACGAGCAGTACTTC. It is translated as CAIRTGTSYEQYF.

The chain combines TRBV19 with TRBJ2-7, with 10 bases aligning to TRBD1. The CDR3 contains 12 residues. Germline trimming cut 6 bases from V and 6 bases from J; bases unmatched to any gene: 2. Germline lookup yields CDR1 LNHDA and CDR2 SQIVND (reference sequence). The CDR3, as DNA: TGTGCCAGTAGGGGACAGGGGACCGAGCAGTACTTC. Translation gives CASRGQGTEQYF.

The table lists this clone with a count of one. The rearrangement joins TRBV19 to TRBJ2-5; D gene ambiguous. V was trimmed by 3 bases and J by 4 bases, leaving 15 bases between them. The CDR3 is 15 amino acids. Germline V gives CDR1 LNHDA, CDR2 SQIVND (reference sequence). CDR3 DNA sequence: TGTGCCAGTAGTATGTGGGGTGACTTCCCAGAGACCCAGTACTTC. Translation gives CASSMWGDFPETQYF.

This chain joins TRBV29-1 and TRBJ1-6; TRBD1 agrees at 10 bases. The junction had 9 bases not matched to a gene; V was cut back by 6 bases and J by 10 bases. The CDR3 length is 14 residues. Germline V gene data show CDR1 as SQVTM and CDR2 as ANQGSEA. Here the CDR3 DNA reads TGCAGCGTCGGGACAGGGGTCGCGGGGTCACCCCTCCACTTT. This encodes CSVGTGVAGSPLHF.

This chain links TRBV29-1 with TRBJ2-3; D not certain. In germline, CDR1 is SQVTM, CDR2 ANQGSEA. The CDR3 is 15 residues long. Trimming stripped 0 bases from V and 8 bases from J, with 18 bases between. In nucleotides, the CDR3 is TGCAGCGTTGAAGATGTGACCCCGGGCCATATTACGCAGTATTTT. This translates into CSVEDVTPGHITQYF.

This clone has a count of ten or more. The genes are TRBV14 and TRBJ2-5; D tentatively reads TRBD1 or TRBD2 (5 bases each). CDR3 size: 13 residues. With 4 bases removed from V and 4 bases from J, the gap between germline ends came to 10 bases. In germline, CDR1 is SGHDN, CDR2 FVKESK. The CDR3 loop is CASSPLGGETQYF. The DNA for the CDR3 is TGTGCCAGCAGCCCCCTTGGGGGAGAGACCCAGTACTTC.

V is TRBV5-4 and J is TRBJ2-1; tentative D call: TRBD2 (5 bases). The CDR3 is 15 amino acids. In germline, CDR1 is SGHNT, CDR2 YYREEE (reference sequence). The V end lost 2 bases, the J end lost 7 bases, and 16 bases lay between the germline ends. The CDR3 sequence is CASSFPGIRSNEQFF. The DNA of the CDR3 is TGTGCCAGCAGCTTCCCCGGGATCAGAAGTAATGAGCAGTTCTTC.

The chain employs TRBV6-1 and TRBJ1-1, with 7 bases aligning to TRBD1. Germline assignment: CDR1 MNHNS and CDR2 SASEGT. The J segment lost 0 bases and the V segment lost 10 bases, leaving 8 bases of the junction unmatched. The CDR3 runs 14 residues. DNA of the CDR3: TGTGCCACCATACTACAGGGGATGAACACTGAAGCTTTCTTT. It specifies CATILQGMNTEAFF.

The chain joins TRBV5-1 to TRBJ2-2, with a weak D call TRBD2 (5 bases). The CDR3 extends over 16 amino acids. The germline CDR1 and CDR2 sequences are SGHRS and YFSETQ. Trimming pared 7 bases from V and 1 base from J, leaving 17 bases between. DNA for the CDR3: TGCGCCAGCTCTCCGGCCGCCGGAGGGAACACCGGGGAGCTGTTTTTT. Its translation is CASSPAAGGNTGELFF.

The chain combines TRBV30 with TRBJ2-5, with TRBD2 matching 10 bases. The V segment lost 3 bases and the J segment 4 bases; nucleotides outside the gene matches: 8. CDR3 size: 15 residues. From germline, CDR1 is GTSNPN and CDR2 SVGIG (reference sequence). DNA for the CDR3: TGTGCCTGGAGGCCGGGACTAGCGCTTTTAGAGACCCAGTACTTC. Amino acid sequence: CAWRPGLALLETQYF.

The CDR3 region has the DNA TGCAGCGCTATCACTAGGGCCACAGATACGCAGTATTTT. This codes for CSAITRATDTQYF. The genes are TRBV29-1 and TRBJ2-3, with a possible D match to TRBD2 (5 bases). This CDR3 contains 13 residues. CDR1 and CDR2 (germline): SQVTM, ANQGSEA. V was trimmed by 7 bases and J by 2 bases, leaving 13 bases between them.

The V call is TRBV30, the J call TRBJ2-5; D not certain. This CDR3 spans 11 amino acids. Per germline, CDR1 GTSNPN and CDR2 SVGIG (reference sequence). V was trimmed by 2 bases and J by 2 bases, leaving 3 bases between them. The CDR3 DNA follows: TGTGCCTGGAGTCCTCAAGAGACCCAGTACTTC. This sequence encodes CAWSPQETQYF.

DNA for the CDR3: TGTGCCAGCAGCTTAGGGACCCGCGGGGATGAGCAGTTCTTC. Translating it yields CASSLGTRGDEQFF. The J gene is TRBJ2-1, the V gene TRBV7-2; perhaps TRBD2 as D (6 bases). The ends were cut back, 1 base at V and 8 bases at J, with 12 bases in the middle. The CDR3 spans 14 residues. The germline CDR1 and CDR2 sequences are SGHTA and FQGNSA.

The J gene is TRBJ2-7, the V gene TRBV7-2; the D gene is possibly TRBD1 (5 bases). The CDR3 contains 12 residues. V lost 4 bases and J lost 3, with 7 bases in between. The germline V gene has CDR1 SGHTA and CDR2 FQGNSA. The DNA for the CDR3 is TGTGCCAGCAGCTCCCAGGGCTACGAGCAGTACTTC. Its protein product is CASSSQGYEQYF.

The chain couples TRBV6-5 to TRBJ1-2; tentative D call: TRBD1 (6 bases). This CDR3 has 15 residues. Germline V gives CDR1 MNHEY, CDR2 SVGAGI. Trimming took off 3 bases at V and 0 bases at J, with 11 bases between the two ends. The CDR3 reads CASSYLAGANYGYTF. The CDR3 DNA sequence: TGTGCCAGCAGTTATTTGGCAGGGGCTAACTATGGCTACACCTTC.

This clone was found a few times. V gene TRBV14 combines with J gene TRBJ1-2, with D unclear. Germline assignment: CDR1 SGHDN and CDR2 FVKESK. This CDR3 has 14 amino acids. V lost 1 base and J 4 bases, leaving 10 bases between the germline ends. The CDR3 nucleotides are TGTGCCAGCAGCCAAGTAGAGCGGCCCTATGGCTACACCTTC. It codes for CASSQVERPYGYTF.